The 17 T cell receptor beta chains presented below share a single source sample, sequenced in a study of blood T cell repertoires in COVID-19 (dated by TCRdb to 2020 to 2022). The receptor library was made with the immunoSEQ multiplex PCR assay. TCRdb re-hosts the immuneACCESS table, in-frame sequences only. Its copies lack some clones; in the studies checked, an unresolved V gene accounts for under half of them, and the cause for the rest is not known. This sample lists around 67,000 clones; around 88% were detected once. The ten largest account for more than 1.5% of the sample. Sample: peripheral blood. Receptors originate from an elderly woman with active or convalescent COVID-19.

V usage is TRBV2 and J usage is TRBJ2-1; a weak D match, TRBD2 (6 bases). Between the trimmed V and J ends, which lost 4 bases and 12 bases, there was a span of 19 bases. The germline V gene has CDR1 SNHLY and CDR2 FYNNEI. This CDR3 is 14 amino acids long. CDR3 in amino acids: CASSASGGSLGQFF. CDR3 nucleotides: TGTGCCAGCAGTGCCAGTGGAGGGAGCTTGGGGCAGTTCTTC.

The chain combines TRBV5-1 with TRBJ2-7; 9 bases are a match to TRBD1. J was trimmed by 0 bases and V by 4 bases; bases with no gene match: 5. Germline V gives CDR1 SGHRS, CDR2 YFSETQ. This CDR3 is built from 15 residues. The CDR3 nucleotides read TGCGCCAGCAGCGTTACAGGGGGCAGCTCCTACGAGCAGTACTTC. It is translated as CASSVTGGSSYEQYF.

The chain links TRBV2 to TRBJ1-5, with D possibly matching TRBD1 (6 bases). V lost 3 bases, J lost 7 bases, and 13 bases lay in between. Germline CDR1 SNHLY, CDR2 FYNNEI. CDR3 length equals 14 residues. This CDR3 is CASSDRGTGQPQHF. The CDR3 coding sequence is TGTGCCAGCAGTGACAGGGGAACGGGGCAGCCCCAGCATTTT.

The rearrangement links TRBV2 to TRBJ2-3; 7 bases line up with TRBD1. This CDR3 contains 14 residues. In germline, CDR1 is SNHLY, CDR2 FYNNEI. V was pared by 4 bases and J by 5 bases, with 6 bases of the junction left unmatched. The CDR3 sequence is CASSAWQGEDTQYF. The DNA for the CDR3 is TGTGCCAGCAGTGCCTGGCAGGGGGAAGATACGCAGTATTTT.

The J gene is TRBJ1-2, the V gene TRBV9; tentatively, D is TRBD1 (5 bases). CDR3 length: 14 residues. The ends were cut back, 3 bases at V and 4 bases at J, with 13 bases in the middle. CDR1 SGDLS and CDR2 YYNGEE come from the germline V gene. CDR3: CASSGRQIFYGYTF. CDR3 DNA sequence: TGTGCCAGCAGCGGAAGACAGATTTTCTATGGCTACACCTTC.

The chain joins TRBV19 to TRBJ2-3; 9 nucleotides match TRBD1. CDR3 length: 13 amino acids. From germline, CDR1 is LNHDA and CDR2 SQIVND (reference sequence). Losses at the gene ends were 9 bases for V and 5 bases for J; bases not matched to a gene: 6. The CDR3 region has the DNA TGTGCCAGCACAGACAGGGGGAGAGATACGCAGTATTTT. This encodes CASTDRGRDTQYF.

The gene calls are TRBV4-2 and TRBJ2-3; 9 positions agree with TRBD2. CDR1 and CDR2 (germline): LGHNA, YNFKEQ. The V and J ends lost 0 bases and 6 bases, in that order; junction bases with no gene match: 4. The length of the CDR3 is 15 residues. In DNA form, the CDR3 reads TGTGCCAGCAGCCAAGAGCTAGCGGGAAGGGATACGCAGTATTTT. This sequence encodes CASSQELAGRDTQYF.

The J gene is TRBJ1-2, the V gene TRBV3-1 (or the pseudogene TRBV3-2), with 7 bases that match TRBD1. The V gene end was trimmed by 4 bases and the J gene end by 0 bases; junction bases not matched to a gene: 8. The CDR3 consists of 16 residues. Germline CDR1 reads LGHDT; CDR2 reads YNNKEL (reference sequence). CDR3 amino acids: CASSPRDSTTNYGYTF. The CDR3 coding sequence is TGTGCCAGCAGCCCTAGGGACAGTACTACTAACTATGGCTACACCTTC.

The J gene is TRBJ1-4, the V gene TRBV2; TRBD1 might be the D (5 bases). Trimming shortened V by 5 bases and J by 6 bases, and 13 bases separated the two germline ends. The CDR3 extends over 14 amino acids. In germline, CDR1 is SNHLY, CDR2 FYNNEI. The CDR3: CASSRWGGDEKLFF. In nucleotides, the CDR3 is TGTGCCAGCAGTAGATGGGGAGGGGATGAAAAACTGTTTTTT.

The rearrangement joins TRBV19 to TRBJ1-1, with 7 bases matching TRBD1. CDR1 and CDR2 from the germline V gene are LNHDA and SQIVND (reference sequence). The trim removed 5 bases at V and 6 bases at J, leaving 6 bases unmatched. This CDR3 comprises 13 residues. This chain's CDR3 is CASSVRQGPEAFF. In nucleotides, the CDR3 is TGTGCCAGTAGTGTCAGACAGGGCCCTGAAGCTTTCTTT.

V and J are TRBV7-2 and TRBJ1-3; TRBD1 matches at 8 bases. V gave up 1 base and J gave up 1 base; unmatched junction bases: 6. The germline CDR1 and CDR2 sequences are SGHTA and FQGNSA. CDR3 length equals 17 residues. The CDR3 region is CASSLDQGARSGNTIYF. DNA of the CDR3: TGTGCCAGCAGCTTAGATCAGGGGGCAAGATCTGGAAACACCATATATTTT.

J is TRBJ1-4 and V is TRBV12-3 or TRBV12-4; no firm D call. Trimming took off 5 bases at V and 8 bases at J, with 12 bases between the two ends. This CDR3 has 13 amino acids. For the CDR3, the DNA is TGTGCCAGCAGTCCTCACAATGTAGAAAAACTGTTTTTT. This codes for CASSPHNVEKLFF.

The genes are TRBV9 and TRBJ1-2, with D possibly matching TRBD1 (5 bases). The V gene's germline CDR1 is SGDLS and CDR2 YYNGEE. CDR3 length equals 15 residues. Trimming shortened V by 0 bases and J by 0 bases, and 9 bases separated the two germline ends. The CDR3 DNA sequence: TGTGCCAGCAGCGTAGACGGCAGGGCTAACTATGGCTACACCTTC. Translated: CASSVDGRANYGYTF.

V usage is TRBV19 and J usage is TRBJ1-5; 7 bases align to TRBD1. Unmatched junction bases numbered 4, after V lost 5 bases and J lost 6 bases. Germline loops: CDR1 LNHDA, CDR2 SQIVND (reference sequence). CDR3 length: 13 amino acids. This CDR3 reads CASSGQAIQPQHF. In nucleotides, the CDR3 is TGTGCCAGTAGTGGACAGGCGATTCAGCCCCAGCATTTT. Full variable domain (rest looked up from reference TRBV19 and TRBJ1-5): DGGITQSPKYLFRKEGQNVTLSCEQNLNHDAMYWYRQDPGQGLRLIYYSQIVNDFQKGDIAEGYSVSREKKESFPLTVTSAQKNPTAFYLCASSGQAIQPQHFGDGTRLSIL.

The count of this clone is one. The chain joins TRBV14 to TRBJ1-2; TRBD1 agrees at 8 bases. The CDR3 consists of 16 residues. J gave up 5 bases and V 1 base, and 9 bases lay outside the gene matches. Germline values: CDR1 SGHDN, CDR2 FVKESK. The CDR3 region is CASSQGSRGRRYGYTF. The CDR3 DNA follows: TGTGCCAGCAGCCAAGGGAGCAGGGGGCGAAGGTATGGCTACACCTTC.

This CDR3 reads CASSEVWGLISPLHF. The CDR3 DNA reads as TGTGCCAGCAGTGAAGTGTGGGGGCTGATTTCACCCCTCCACTTT. This chain joins TRBV2 and TRBJ1-6, with D possibly TRBD1 on 6 matching bases. This CDR3 spans 15 amino acids. Trimming cost V 1 base and J 9 bases, with 13 bases left between them. The germline CDR1 and CDR2 sequences are SNHLY and FYNNEI.

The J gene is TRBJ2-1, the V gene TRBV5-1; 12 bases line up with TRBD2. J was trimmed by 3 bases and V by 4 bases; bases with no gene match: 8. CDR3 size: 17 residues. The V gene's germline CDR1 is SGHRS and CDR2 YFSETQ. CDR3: CASSPAGLAGNYNEQFF. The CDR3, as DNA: TGCGCCAGCAGCCCGGCCGGACTAGCGGGGAACTACAATGAGCAGTTCTTC.